Presented here are 14 T cell receptor beta chains from one specimen sequenced in a study of T cells in Graves' hyperthyroidism and ophthalmopathy. From RNA transcripts, TCR beta CDR3 regions were amplified. In the first-round RT-PCR of the TCR CDR3, the HTBI primer set was used. TCRdb re-derived calls from the multiplex PCR reads in MiXCR, one entry per CDR3 protein. Of about 290,000 distinct CDR3 sequences in the sample, around a fifth are singletons; the top ten hold roughly 40%. The sequencing sample was made of blood. These receptors came from a man in his forties or fifties with Graves' ophthalmopathy.

This clonotype was seen a handful of times. The CDR3 DNA sequence: TGTGCCAGTAGTATAGGTGGAGCGGGAGGTCTCAATGAGCAGTTCTTC. This encodes CASSIGGAGGLNEQFF. The gene calls are TRBV19 and TRBJ2-1, with TRBD2 matching over 9 bases. The CDR3 has 16 residues. The germline CDR1 and CDR2 sequences are LNHDA and SQIVND (reference sequence). V lost 1 base to trimming and J lost 6 bases; unmatched junction nucleotides: 7.

V gene TRBV30 combines with J gene TRBJ1-3; D not resolved. This CDR3 is built from 12 residues. Per the germline V gene, CDR1 is GTSNPN and CDR2 is SVGIG (reference sequence). V dropped 0 bases and J dropped 7 bases, with 7 bases sitting between them. DNA for the CDR3: TGTGCCTGGAGTGTTGGGAGTAACACCATATATTTT. Translating it yields CAWSVGSNTIYF.

The sample holds a few counts of this clonotype. The chain links TRBV7-7 to TRBJ1-6, with unresolved D. The CDR3 sequence is 13 residues long. Germline V gene lookup returns CDR1 SSHAT and CDR2 FNYEAQ (reference sequence). DNA of the CDR3: TGTGCTACCGCGGAGACTTATAATTCACCCCTCCACTTT. It specifies CATAETYNSPLHF. The whole variable domain, filled in from reference TRBV7-7 and TRBJ1-6, reads GAGVSQSPRYKVTKRGQDVTLRCDPISSHATLYWYQQALGQGPEFLTYFNYEAQPDKSGLPSDRFSAERPEGSISTLTIQRTEQRDSAMYRCATAETYNSPLHFGNGTRLTVT.

This clonotype was seen a few times. The rearrangement links TRBV20-1 to TRBJ1-5; the D is unclear. Germline V gene lookup returns CDR1 DFQATT and CDR2 SNEGSKA (reference sequence). CDR3 length: 13 amino acids. The V end was cut by 5 bases, the J end by 2 bases, with 10 bases between. CDR3 region: CSARPSGNQPQHF. CDR3 in DNA: TGCAGTGCTCGTCCATCCGGCAATCAGCCCCAGCATTTT.

In this sample, this clonotype turned up many times. This chain links TRBV2 with TRBJ2-3; TRBD2 aligns across 13 bases. The CDR3 extends over 15 amino acids. Losses at the gene ends were 5 bases for V and 3 bases for J; bases not matched to a gene: 2. CDR1 and CDR2 (germline): SNHLY, FYNNEI. CDR3 DNA: TGTGCCAGCAGTCAGACTAGCGGGAGGACAGATACGCAGTATTTT. Amino acid sequence: CASSQTSGRTDTQYF.

In this sample, this clonotype turned up many times. The chain recombines TRBV11-2 with TRBJ2-1; TRBD2 aligns across 15 bases. Germline V gene lookup returns CDR1 SGHAT and CDR2 FQNNGV. The CDR3 contains 15 residues. Trimming cost V 6 bases and J 7 bases; bases outside gene matches: 4. CDR3 in amino acids: CASRPGTSGRNEQFF. CDR3 DNA sequence: TGTGCCAGCAGGCCCGGGACTAGCGGGAGGAATGAGCAGTTCTTC.

This clonotype was counted ten times or more. CDR3 loop: CSARTREGFSGYTF. The DNA of the CDR3 is TGCAGTGCTAGAACTCGGGAGGGATTCAGTGGCTACACCTTC. The chain employs TRBV20-1 and TRBJ1-2; D is ambiguous. The germline V gene encodes CDR1 DFQATT and CDR2 SNEGSKA (reference sequence). V was cut by 2 bases and J by 7 bases, with 17 bases left in between. The CDR3 loop spans 14 amino acids.

This clonotype was counted between two and nine times. The chain carries TRBV6-1 and TRBJ2-1; a weak D match, TRBD1 (7 bases). CDR3 length: 15 residues. V lost 6 bases and J 10 bases, leaving 22 bases between the germline ends. CDR1 is MNHNS and CDR2 is SASEGT in the germline V gene. CDR3 in DNA: TGTGCCAGCAGCCGTACTCCCTCGCAGGGGGGCGAGCAGTTCTTC. Its protein product is CASSRTPSQGGEQFF.

CDR3 residues: CASSPAGTGSYNEQFF. The DNA of the CDR3 is TGTGCCAGCAGTCCCGCCGGGACAGGGTCCTACAATGAGCAGTTCTTC. The chain employs TRBV28 and TRBJ2-1; 9 positions agree with TRBD1. The CDR3 is 16 amino acids. Germline V CDR1 and CDR2: MDHEN, SYDVKM. The V gene end was trimmed by 5 bases and the J gene end by 1 base; junction bases not matched to a gene: 6.

The chain has TRBV12-3 or TRBV12-4 and TRBJ2-4, with D maybe TRBD2 (6 bases). The CDR3 contains 13 residues. Trimming stripped 5 bases from V and 7 bases from J, with 12 bases between. The DNA of the CDR3 is TGTGCCAGCAGTCGCAGCGGGCTCAACATTCAGTACTTC. Its protein is CASSRSGLNIQYF.

This clonotype has more than one count but fewer than ten. V and J are TRBV20-1 and TRBJ2-7; 10 bases agree with TRBD1. There are 14 residues in the CDR3. Trimming took 5 bases from V and 2 from J; bases not matched to a gene: 6. Germline CDR1 reads DFQATT; CDR2 reads SNEGSKA (reference sequence). For the CDR3, the DNA is TGCAGTGCTTCTAGGGGGACAGGGGCCTACGAGCAGTACTTC. Translating gives CSASRGTGAYEQYF.

The sample holds many counts of this clonotype. This chain uses TRBV5-1 with TRBJ2-1, with D possibly being TRBD1 (5 bases). Germline V gene sequence: CDR1 SGHRS, CDR2 YFSETQ. The V gene lost 4 bases and the J gene lost 4 bases, with 9 bases spanning the gap. The CDR3 spans 13 residues. This chain's CDR3 is CASSPDTYNEQFF. Written as DNA, the CDR3 is TGCGCCAGCAGCCCGGACACATACAATGAGCAGTTCTTC.

The gene calls are TRBV9 and TRBJ1-2; TRBD1 matches at 10 bases. This CDR3 has 14 amino acids. The V and J ends lost 3 bases and 5 bases, in that order; junction bases with no gene match: 4. Germline V gene data show CDR1 as SGDLS and CDR2 as YYNGEE. The DNA for the CDR3 is TGTGCCAGCAGCGCGGACAGGGGGATTTATGGCTACACCTTC. It codes for CASSADRGIYGYTF.

A note on this clonotype: This may come from a read error, since a much larger clone is one base off. The missing conserved phenylalanine or tryptophan at the end of this CDR3 makes a read error likely. The V gene is TRBV5-1, the J gene TRBJ2-7, with D uncertain. The germline gives CDR1 SGHRS, CDR2 YFSETQ. The CDR3 sequence is 16 residues long. V lost 1 base and J 3 bases, leaving 17 bases between the germline ends. The DNA of the CDR3 is TGCGCCAGCAGCTTGTTTTTTCTAGGTGGTAGCTACGAGCAGTACCTC. It yields the protein CASSLFFLGGSYEQYL.